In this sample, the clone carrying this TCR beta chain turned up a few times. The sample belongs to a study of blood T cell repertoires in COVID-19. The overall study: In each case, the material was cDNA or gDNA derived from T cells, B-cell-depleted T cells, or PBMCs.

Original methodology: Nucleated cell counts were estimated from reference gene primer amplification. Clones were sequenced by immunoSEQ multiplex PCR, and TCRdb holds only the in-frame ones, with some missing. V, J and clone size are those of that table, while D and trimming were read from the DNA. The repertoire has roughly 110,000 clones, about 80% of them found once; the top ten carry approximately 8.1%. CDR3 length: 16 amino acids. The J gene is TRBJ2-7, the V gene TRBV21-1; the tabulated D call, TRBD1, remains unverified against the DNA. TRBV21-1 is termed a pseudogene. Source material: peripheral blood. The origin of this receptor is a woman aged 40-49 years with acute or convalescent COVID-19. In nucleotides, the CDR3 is TGTGCCAGCAGCAAAGAGTACTGCAGGGGTCTATACGAGCAGTACTTC. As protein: CASSKEYCRGLYEQYF.